The T cell receptor beta chain described here comes from a study of T cell repertoires in cytomegalovirus infection. Using its own MiXCR run on the reads, TCRdb lists one record per CDR3 protein. The data show approximately 260,000 distinct CDR3 sequences, about 18% seen once. Germline V lookup: CDR1 SQVTM, CDR2 ANQGSEA. Trimming pared 5 bases from V and 1 base from J, leaving 8 bases between. This CDR3 has 12 residues. This sequence originates from a human donor in good health (CMV status not recorded). Some clones in this sample may be carry-over from other donors' samples. Sequences were obtained from CD8+ T cells from PBMCs. The chain joins TRBV29-1 to TRBJ2-5, with D unresolved. The CDR3 nucleotides read TGCAGCGTTAGTTACAGCCAAGAGACCCAGTACTTC. Translation gives CSVSYSQETQYF.